A single sample is the source of the 21 T cell receptor beta chains below, sequenced in a study of CD8 T cells in Susac syndrome. Random hexamers were used to reverse transcribe the RNA input (about 0.5 to 1 ug). TCRdb called the immunoSEQ multiplex PCR reads again in MiXCR, with one record for every CDR3 protein. The sample holds more than 65,000 distinct CDR3 sequences, about 95% seen once. Sequencing was performed on CD8+ T cells from PBMCs. The source of these receptors is a human donor in good health.

The gene calls are TRBV5-6 and TRBJ1-6; TRBD1 matches 9 bases. There are 14 residues in the CDR3. Looked up from germline, CDR1 is SGHDT and CDR2 is YYEEEE. The ends lost 6 bases at V and 9 bases at J; junction bases unmatched: 7. CDR3 loop: CASIRTGVSSPLHF. CDR3 coding DNA: TGTGCCAGCATCCGGACAGGGGTTAGTTCACCCCTCCACTTT.

This chain uses TRBV4-1 with TRBJ2-5; D is tentatively TRBD1 or TRBD2 (5 bases each). This CDR3 spans 15 amino acids. V gave up 4 bases and J gave up 5 bases, with 17 bases separating them. From germline, CDR1 is MGHRA and CDR2 YSYEKL. The CDR3 loop reads CASSLRDAPLETQYF. The CDR3 nucleotides are TGCGCCAGCAGCCTACGGGACGCCCCCCTGGAGACCCAGTACTTC.

The sample holds a few counts of this clonotype. CDR3 in amino acids: CASSYPGTSGSDEQFF. CDR3 bases: TGTGCCAGCAGCTACCCCGGGACTAGCGGTTCCGATGAGCAGTTCTTC. The chain carries TRBV5-5 and TRBJ2-1; 11 bases line up with TRBD2. V gave up 3 bases and J gave up 8 bases; unmatched junction bases: 10. This CDR3 is 16 amino acids long. Germline CDR1 and CDR2: SGHKS and YYEKEE (reference sequence).

CDR3 in amino acids: CASSVKTQRGDEQFF. CDR3 bases: TGTGCCAGCAGTGTCAAGACTCAAAGAGGAGATGAGCAGTTCTTC. V usage is TRBV28 and J usage is TRBJ2-1; D unclear. The CDR3 is 15 amino acids. Per germline, CDR1 MDHEN and CDR2 SYDVKM. Trimming stripped 5 bases from V and 8 bases from J, with 19 bases between.

A few counts support this clonotype. The rearrangement joins TRBV11-1 to TRBJ2-5; D perhaps matches TRBD1 (6 bases). The V end lost 4 bases, the J end lost 5 bases, and 11 bases lay between the germline ends. Germline V lookup: CDR1 SGHAT, CDR2 FQDESV (reference sequence). The CDR3 length is 13 residues. The CDR3 is CASSSLGGETQYF. CDR3 DNA sequence: TGTGCCAGCAGCTCCCTAGGGGGTGAGACCCAGTACTTC. Full variable domain (remainder filled in from reference TRBV11-1 and TRBJ2-5): EAEVAQSPRYKITEKSQAVAFWCDPISGHATLYWYRQILGQGPELLVQFQDESVVDDSQLPKDRFSAERLKGVDSTLKIQPAELGDSAMYLCASSSLGGETQYFGPGTRLLVL.

The V and J genes are TRBV2 and TRBJ1-1; D unresolved. The CDR3 is made up of 16 amino acids. The V end was cut by 2 bases, the J end by 0 bases, with 13 bases between. Germline V CDR1 and CDR2: SNHLY, FYNNEI. The CDR3 region is CASSEWAANMNTEAFF. CDR3 DNA sequence: TGTGCCAGCAGTGAATGGGCAGCAAACATGAACACTGAAGCTTTCTTT.

This chain connects TRBV19 to TRBJ1-1; D is ambiguous. Trimming removed 8 bases from V and 0 bases from J, with 10 bases in between. Germline-derived CDR1 and CDR2 are LNHDA and SQIVND (reference sequence). The CDR3 is made up of 13 amino acids. CDR3 DNA: TGTGCCAGTCAGTCCCACATGAACACTGAAGCTTTCTTT. This codes for CASQSHMNTEAFF.

This clonotype was detected once. The rearrangement joins TRBV4-1 to TRBJ1-2, with 8 bases matching TRBD1. J gave up 6 bases and V 4 bases, and 10 bases lay outside the gene matches. The CDR3 contains 15 residues. The germline CDR1 and CDR2 sequences are MGHRA and YSYEKL. In DNA, the CDR3 is TGCGCCAGCAGCCTTCTTATGGACAGGGCAGATGGCTACACCTTC. This encodes CASSLLMDRADGYTF.

The CDR3 is CASGGTELPFGTQYF. The CDR3 nucleotides read TGCGCCAGCGGCGGGACAGAACTGCCCTTTGGTACGCAGTATTTT. The chain employs TRBV5-1 and TRBJ2-3, with D possibly being TRBD1 (7 bases). The germline V gene has CDR1 SGHRS and CDR2 YFSETQ. The ends were cut back, 7 bases at V and 8 bases at J, with 23 bases in the middle. The CDR3 covers 15 residues. The entire variable domain, with the rest obtained from reference TRBV5-1 and TRBJ2-3, is as follows: KAGVTQTPRYLIKTRGQQVTLSCSPISGHRSVSWYQQTPGQGLQFLFEYFSETQRNKGNFPGRFSGRQFSNSRSEMNVSTLELGDSALYLCASGGTELPFGTQYFGPGTRLTVL.

V is TRBV5-1 and J is TRBJ2-1; the match to TRBD2 covers 12 bases. The CDR3 length is 17 residues. The germline V gene encodes CDR1 SGHRS and CDR2 YFSETQ. Germline trimming cut 2 bases from V and 1 base from J; bases unmatched to any gene: 4. The DNA of the CDR3 is TGCGCCAGCAGCTTAGAAGGACTAGCGGGATCCTACAATGAGCAGTTCTTC. Translated: CASSLEGLAGSYNEQFF.

The CDR3 spells CASDKYQETQYF. CDR3 DNA: TGTGCCAGTGACAAGTACCAAGAGACCCAGTACTTC. The chain couples TRBV2 to TRBJ2-5; D uncertain. The germline V gene encodes CDR1 SNHLY and CDR2 FYNNEI. The CDR3 is 12 amino acids. Deletions cut 9 bases from V and 0 bases from J, with 8 bases between.

The CDR3 bases are TGTGCTAGTGGTCGGGGCACAACTGAAGCTTTCTTT. This translates into CASGRGTTEAFF. The chain carries TRBV12-5 and TRBJ1-1; D possibly corresponds to TRBD1 (5 bases). Germline loops: CDR1 LGHNT, CDR2 FRNRAP. CDR3 length: 12 amino acids. V was clipped by 5 bases and J by 5 bases, with 9 bases between them.

The gene calls are TRBV29-1 and TRBJ2-5; no clear D. Trimming cost V 8 bases and J 3 bases, with 7 bases left between them. Germline assignment: CDR1 SQVTM and CDR2 ANQGSEA. The CDR3 contains 10 residues. This CDR3 reads CSCRKETQYF. The DNA for the CDR3 is TGCAGCTGCCGGAAAGAGACCCAGTACTTC.

The V call is TRBV4-1, the J call TRBJ2-5, with a tentative D call TRBD2 (5 bases). The ends were cut back, 1 base at V and 5 bases at J, with 11 bases in the middle. The CDR3 is 14 amino acids. The V gene's germline CDR1 is MGHRA and CDR2 YSYEKL. The CDR3 DNA sequence: TGCGCCAGCAGCCAAGTAGGTCGAGGGGAGACCCAGTACTTC. Its protein is CASSQVGRGETQYF.

The chain couples TRBV9 to TRBJ2-3, with unresolved D. Germline CDR1 reads SGDLS; CDR2 reads YYNGEE. Trimming removed 4 bases at V and 2 bases at J, with 14 bases between. CDR3 length equals 15 residues. The CDR3 nucleotides are TGTGCCAGCAGCTCTCGACCCTTAACCACAGATACGCAGTATTTT. Translated: CASSSRPLTTDTQYF.

The chain carries TRBV12-5 and TRBJ1-1, with 7 nucleotides matching TRBD1. Trimming at V came to 6 bases and at J to 0 bases, leaving 10 bases not matched to a gene. The CDR3 covers 16 residues. The V gene's germline CDR1 is LGHNT and CDR2 FRNRAP. CDR3 in DNA: TGTGCTAGTGGCAACGATCCGGGACAGATGAACACTGAAGCTTTCTTT. It is translated as CASGNDPGQMNTEAFF.

The chain couples TRBV5-1 to TRBJ2-3; 9 bases align to TRBD2. This CDR3 contains 16 residues. Looked up from germline, CDR1 is SGHRS and CDR2 is YFSETQ. J was trimmed by 2 bases and V by 2 bases; bases with no gene match: 6. The CDR3, as DNA: TGCGCCAGCAGCTTTTCCCGCGGGGGGGCCACAGATACGCAGTATTTT. Residues: CASSFSRGGATDTQYF. Together with reference TRBV5-1 and TRBJ2-3, the CDR3 gives the full variable domain: KAGVTQTPRYLIKTRGQQVTLSCSPISGHRSVSWYQQTPGQGLQFLFEYFSETQRNKGNFPGRFSGRQFSNSRSEMNVSTLELGDSALYLCASSFSRGGATDTQYFGPGTRLTVL.

V and J are TRBV5-1 and TRBJ2-2; D may correspond to TRBD1 or TRBD2 (5 bases each). Germline values: CDR1 SGHRS, CDR2 YFSETQ. Trimming took off 4 bases at V and 6 bases at J, with 10 bases between the two ends. This CDR3 region has 13 residues. CDR3: CASSIRGAGELFF. The CDR3, as DNA: TGCGCCAGCAGCATCAGAGGGGCCGGGGAGCTGTTTTTT.

This chain links TRBV4-1 with TRBJ2-7; the D gene is possibly TRBD2 (6 bases). CDR1 and CDR2 (germline): MGHRA, YSYEKL. The CDR3 is 16 residues long. Trimming pared 4 bases from V and 2 bases from J, leaving 18 bases between. The DNA of the CDR3 is TGCGCCAGCAGCCCCTCAGGAGGAGGGGTGCCCTACGAGCAGTACGTC. Translation gives CASSPSGGGVPYEQYV.

The chain employs TRBV7-8 and TRBJ2-7; TRBD1 matches at 10 bases. Germline V gene sequence: CDR1 SGHVS, CDR2 FQNEAQ. This CDR3 region has 14 residues. V shed 5 bases and J 6 bases; nucleotides not matched to a gene: 7. The CDR3 bases are TGTGCCAGCAGCCAGACCGGGACAGGGGTCGAGCAGTACTTC. It codes for CASSQTGTGVEQYF.

DNA of the CDR3: TGTGCCAGCAGCTCTGCAGGGGACAATGAGCAGTTCTTC. Translation gives CASSSAGDNEQFF. The gene calls are TRBV7-9 and TRBJ2-1, with D possibly TRBD1 on 6 matching bases. The V and J ends lost 4 bases and 5 bases respectively, with 9 bases between them. The CDR3 sequence is 13 residues long. CDR1 and CDR2 (germline): SEHNR, FQNEAQ (reference sequence).